The sequence of this TCR beta chain was determined in a study of shared clonotypes between healthy human individuals. Study as a whole: The cohort comprised a couple of women and a few men. Their ages spanned 18 to 49 years.

Comment on this clone: What it binds is not known.

Study findings and constraints: There were few donors, and this limited the genetic and exposure-history diversity represented.

Original processing notes: Quality scores were absent from the junction-only immunoSEQ sequences, so filtering differed. Assay used: immunoSEQ multiplex PCR; TCRdb lists only in-frame clones, some missing. Clone size and V and J calls were adopted from that table, with D and trimming inferred from the DNA. The repertoire includes approximately 2,000,000 clones, about 90% of them detected once, and about 0.41% sits in the top ten. Trimming removed 4 bases at V and 1 base at J, with 16 bases between. Germline V gene sequence: CDR1 SGHRS, CDR2 YFSETQ. CDR3 size: 16 residues. Only Caucasian adults living in Nashville, Tennessee made up the donor group.

The rearrangement links TRBV5-1 to TRBJ2-3; TRBD2 might be the D (6 bases). The sequence came from a man younger than 35 in good health. Some clones in this sample may be carry-over from other donors' samples. The sequenced material came from naive CD4+ T cells from PBMCs. Subset described: CD45RA+ positively selected. The CDR3 sequence: CASSPPEGGGTDTQYF. Written as DNA, the CDR3 is TGCGCCAGCAGCCCCCCGGAGGGCGGAGGCACAGATACGCAGTATTTT. The full variable domain, with the rest looked up from reference TRBV5-1 and TRBJ2-3, is KAGVTQTPRYLIKTRGQQVTLSCSPISGHRSVSWYQQTPGQGLQFLFEYFSETQRNKGNFPGRFSGRQFSNSRSEMNVSTLELGDSALYLCASSPPEGGGTDTQYFGPGTRLTVL.